The clone carrying this T cell receptor (beta chain) occurred a few times. Antigen: not known. Germline V lookup: CDR1 DFQATT, CDR2 SNEGSKA (reference sequence). Germline trimming cut 3 bases from V and 8 bases from J; bases unmatched to any gene: 7. The CDR3 covers 14 residues. These data originate in a study of early T cells in non-severe SARS-CoV-2 infection. Study background: Chains were not paired, and sequencing was done on bulk RNA from unsorted whole blood. Findings of the study overall: Missing private and CD4 specificities, VDJdb matching favored anti-spike CD8 responses.

Researchers tagged individual cDNA molecules with unique molecular identifiers. TCRdb redid the calling of the 5' RACE reads with MiXCR, one entry per CDR3 protein. The repertoire holds about 52,000 distinct CDR3 sequences, with approximately 11% as singletons. The sequencing sample was made of whole blood. This TCR derives from an adult who was a healthcare worker with PCR-confirmed SARS-CoV-2 infection or an uninfected control (not recorded which). The chain is built from TRBV20-1 and TRBJ2-4; 10 positions match TRBD2. CDR3 loop: CSASIAGGLDIQYF. In nucleotides, the CDR3 is TGCAGTGCTAGCATAGCGGGAGGATTGGACATTCAGTACTTC.